This T cell receptor (beta chain) was found in a study of CD8+CD57+ T cells in acquired aplastic anemia. Looking at the study overall: Sorted CD4+ and CD8+ cells gave a mean 3.2 ug DNA, range about 0.19 to 27.4 ug.

Germline lookup yields CDR1 MGHDK and CDR2 SYGVNS. This CDR3 has 13 amino acids. The V and J ends lost 1 base and 11 bases respectively, with 14 bases between them. Patients picked for sequencing had shown CD8+CD57+ cell expansion detected by flow cytometry. The study sampled blood from patients who had received no therapy. Study findings and constraints: There were twenty-nine CD8+ CDR3 sequences that occurred in both patients and controls. For CD8+ Simpson's diversity, patients and controls showed no significant difference.

Points on this clonotype: What it recognizes is unknown.

Genomic DNA provided the template from which TCR beta VDJ and CDR3 profiles were obtained. TCRdb fed the reads into MiXCR, producing one record per CDR3 protein. The sample includes some 160,000 distinct CDR3 sequences, 40% to 55% seen only once; the top ten take about 2.9%. The receptor comes from a human donor with aplastic anemia. Sequencing was carried out using sorted CD4+, CD8+, or CD8+CD57+ T cells (not recorded which) from PBMCs. The rearrangement joins TRBV25-1 to TRBJ1-1; perhaps TRBD1 as D (5 bases). CDR3 in DNA: TGTGCCAGCAGTGAATCCTTGGTGAGGGGCGCTTTCTTT. Amino acids: CASSESLVRGAFF. Drawing the rest from reference TRBV25-1 and TRBJ1-1, the complete variable domain is EADIYQTPRYLVIGTGKKITLECSQTMGHDKMYWYQQDPGMELHLIHYSYGVNSTEKGDLSSESTVSRIRTEHFPLTLESARPSHTSQYLCASSESLVRGAFFGQGTRLTVV.